These 32 T cell receptor beta chains were all obtained from the same sample, sequenced in a study of blood T cell repertoires in COVID-19. TCRdb keeps only in-frame clones here, not all; method: immunoSEQ multiplex PCR. The sample includes over 200,000 clones, around 84% of them seen just once. Sequencing was performed on peripheral blood. These receptors all come from an elderly woman with active or convalescent COVID-19.

This clone was counted once. This chain connects TRBV3-1 (or the pseudogene TRBV3-2) to TRBJ2-1; perhaps TRBD2 as D (5 bases). V lost 1 base to trimming and J lost 0 bases, with 7 bases between them. Per germline, CDR1 LGHDT and CDR2 YNNKEL (reference sequence). CDR3 length: 15 amino acids. The CDR3 loop reads CASSQGGSSYNEQFF. The CDR3, as DNA: TGTGCCAGCAGCCAAGGTGGGAGCTCCTACAATGAGCAGTTCTTC.

The CDR3, as DNA: TGTGCCAGCTCACGTCAGGGTAGCAATCAGCCCCAGCATTTT. Translated: CASSRQGSNQPQHF. The rearrangement joins TRBV18 to TRBJ1-5; possibly TRBD1 for D (5 bases). The germline V and J ends were trimmed by 4 bases and 0 bases, with 7 bases remaining between them. Per the germline V gene, CDR1 is KGHSH and CDR2 is LQKENI. This CDR3 has 14 amino acids.

This rearrangement joins TRBV9 to TRBJ2-7; TRBD1 agrees at 9 bases. Germline values: CDR1 SGDLS, CDR2 YYNGEE. Trimming took 3 bases from V and 4 from J; bases not matched to a gene: 11. The length of the CDR3 is 16 residues. The CDR3 DNA reads as TGTGCCAGCAGCGCCGGAGGGGGACAGGGAATGTACGAGCAGTACTTC. It yields the protein CASSAGGGQGMYEQYF.

The chain is built from TRBV30 and TRBJ2-1, with TRBD2 identical over 8 bases. The V and J ends lost 0 bases and 7 bases, in that order; junction bases with no gene match: 8. Germline-derived CDR1 and CDR2 are GTSNPN and SVGIG (reference sequence). The CDR3 covers 15 residues. The CDR3 is CAWSVLSGGDNEQFF. In nucleotides, the CDR3 is TGTGCCTGGAGTGTCCTCTCCGGGGGGGATAATGAGCAGTTCTTC. The whole variable domain, filled in from reference TRBV30 and TRBJ2-1, reads SQTIHQWPATLVQPVGSPLSLECTVEGTSNPNLYWYRQAAGRGLQLLFYSVGIGQISSEVPQNLSASRPQDRQFILSSKKLLLSDSGFYLCAWSVLSGGDNEQFFGPGTRLTVL.

V is TRBV7-2 and J is TRBJ1-3, with D perhaps matching TRBD1 (5 bases). Deletions cut 2 bases from V and 1 base from J, with 12 bases between. Looked up from germline, CDR1 is SGHTA and CDR2 is FQGNSA. The CDR3 is 16 residues long. The CDR3 nucleotides read TGTGCCAGCAGCTTAACCGCAGGGATGTCTGGAAACACCATATATTTT. This gives the protein CASSLTAGMSGNTIYF.

The CDR3 spells CASSLSGGFTDTQYF. The DNA for the CDR3 is TGTGCCAGCAGTCTTAGCGGGGGGTTCACAGATACGCAGTATTTT. The chain joins TRBV9 to TRBJ2-3; TRBD2 matches at 10 bases. Trimming at V came to 5 bases and at J to 2 bases, leaving 5 bases not matched to a gene. This CDR3 spans 15 amino acids. CDR1 SGDLS and CDR2 YYNGEE come from the germline V gene.

The chain combines TRBV12-5 with TRBJ2-2, with D possibly TRBD2 on 6 matching bases. Per germline, CDR1 LGHNT and CDR2 FRNRAP. Trimming shortened V by 5 bases and J by 0 bases, and 16 bases separated the two germline ends. There are 17 residues in the CDR3. In nucleotides, the CDR3 is TGTGCTAGTGGTCCCACTAACTGGGAGGCGAACACCGGGGAGCTGTTTTTT. Its translation: CASGPTNWEANTGELFF.

The chain carries TRBV5-1 and TRBJ2-7; D is uncertain. This CDR3 is built from 14 residues. Per the germline V gene, CDR1 is SGHRS and CDR2 is YFSETQ. The V end was cut by 2 bases, the J end by 0 bases, with 9 bases between. In DNA, the CDR3 is TGCGCCAGCAGCTTAGGTGGCGGCTCCTACGAGCAGTACTTC. It specifies CASSLGGGSYEQYF.

The chain couples TRBV5-1 to TRBJ2-1; 13 bases align to TRBD2. The CDR3 loop spans 15 amino acids. Germline V gives CDR1 SGHRS, CDR2 YFSETQ. V lost 5 bases, J lost 5 bases, and 4 bases stayed unmatched. The DNA for the CDR3 is TGCGCCAGCAGGCCCGGGACTAGCGGGAACAATGAGCAGTTCTTC. Its translation is CASRPGTSGNNEQFF.

The chain employs TRBV6-6 and TRBJ1-4; D is perhaps TRBD1 (6 bases). CDR3 size: 16 residues. In germline, CDR1 is MNHNY, CDR2 SVGAGI (reference sequence). V was pared by 3 bases and J by 0 bases, with 11 bases between. CDR3 loop: CASSYQGGATNEKLFF. The DNA for the CDR3 is TGTGCCAGCAGTTATCAAGGGGGTGCAACTAATGAAAAACTGTTTTTT.

The chain uses TRBV6-6 and TRBJ2-1, with D perhaps matching TRBD2 (6 bases). The CDR3 length is 15 residues. Germline values: CDR1 MNHNY, CDR2 SVGAGI (reference sequence). Trimming stripped 0 bases from V and 5 bases from J, with 11 bases between. The chain's CDR3 is CASSYSLEGNNEQFF. The CDR3 coding sequence is TGTGCCAGCAGTTACTCGCTGGAGGGGAACAATGAGCAGTTCTTC.

This clone was detected a few times. The V and J genes are TRBV7-2 and TRBJ1-1, with 8 bases lining up with TRBD1. CDR3 size: 13 residues. From germline, CDR1 is SGHTA and CDR2 FQGNSA. V trimming: 2 bases; J trimming: 7 bases; junction bases outside the gene matches: 3. The CDR3, as DNA: TGTGCCAGCAGCTTACAGGGGGCGCTTGAAGCTTTCTTT. It encodes CASSLQGALEAFF. The full variable domain, rest sourced from reference TRBV7-2 and TRBJ1-1, is GAGVSQSPSNKVTEKGKDVELRCDPISGHTALYWYRQSLGQGLEFLIYFQGNSAPDKSGLPSDRFSAERTGGSVSTLTIQRTQQEDSAVYLCASSLQGALEAFFGQGTRLTVV.

A word on this clone: Other DNA sequences in the same sample also yield this CDR3. This chain links TRBV19 with TRBJ1-5; D call uncertain. Deletions cut 1 base from V and 6 bases from J, with 4 bases between. Germline V gene lookup returns CDR1 LNHDA and CDR2 SQIVND (reference sequence). The CDR3 extends over 12 amino acids. DNA for the CDR3: TGTGCCAGTAGTATAGCGGGTCAGCCCCAGCATTTT. Encoded protein: CASSIAGQPQHF.

The chain carries TRBV7-3 and TRBJ2-1, with TRBD1 identical over 7 bases. Germline V gene sequence: CDR1 SGHTA, CDR2 FQGTGA. CDR3 length: 16 residues. V dropped 5 bases and J dropped 0; count of bases not matched to a gene: 7. The CDR3 reads CASSAQGLRSYNEQFF. In DNA, the CDR3 is TGTGCCAGCAGCGCACAGGGGCTACGCTCCTACAATGAGCAGTTCTTC.

This chain uses TRBV3-1 (or the pseudogene TRBV3-2) with TRBJ2-1, with a tentative D call TRBD1 (6 bases). This CDR3 region has 16 residues. Trimming cost V 3 bases and J 0 bases, with 12 bases left between them. Germline loops: CDR1 LGHDT, CDR2 YNNKEL (reference sequence). The CDR3, as DNA: TGTGCCAGCAGCCACTATACAGGGCTCTCCTACAATGAGCAGTTCTTC. Protein: CASSHYTGLSYNEQFF.

This clone was recorded a few times. In DNA, the CDR3 is TGTGCTAGTGAAAGGGGGTTTCGGTCTTTCTTT. Protein sequence: CASERGFRSFF. The rearrangement links TRBV12-5 to TRBJ1-1; possible D gene TRBD1, 6 bases. This CDR3 has 11 residues. Between the trimmed V and J ends, which lost 7 bases and 12 bases, there was a span of 15 bases. The germline V gene has CDR1 LGHNT and CDR2 FRNRAP.

The chain employs TRBV10-1 and TRBJ2-7, with a possible D match to TRBD1 (5 bases). CDR1 WNHNN and CDR2 SYGVQD come from the germline V gene (reference sequence). Trimming stripped 4 bases from V and 3 bases from J, with 10 bases between. This CDR3 is built from 13 residues. CDR3 nucleotide sequence: TGCGCCAGCAGTGCGTACAGGAACTACGAGCAGTACTTC. It is translated as CASSAYRNYEQYF.

This chain's CDR3 is CASSPRLTGANVLTF. In nucleotides, the CDR3 is TGTGCCAGCAGCCCCCGACTGACTGGGGCCAACGTCCTGACTTTC. This rearrangement joins TRBV4-2 to TRBJ2-6, with D uncertain. The CDR3 is made up of 15 amino acids. From germline, CDR1 is LGHNA and CDR2 YNFKEQ. V lost 4 bases to trimming and J lost 2 bases, with 9 bases between them.

This sequence joins TRBV7-2 and TRBJ1-3; TRBD1 matches at 7 bases. Germline V gene lookup returns CDR1 SGHTA and CDR2 FQGNSA. Trimming took 3 bases from V and 3 from J; bases not matched to a gene: 5. The CDR3 is made up of 15 amino acids. CDR3 DNA sequence: TGTGCCAGCAGCTTTATGGACAGGCTTGGAAACACCATATATTTT. This sequence encodes CASSFMDRLGNTIYF.

The chain recombines TRBV18 with TRBJ1-2; no clear D. Trimming removed 6 bases from V and 7 bases from J, with 12 bases in between. The CDR3 extends over 12 amino acids. In germline, CDR1 is KGHSH, CDR2 LQKENI. DNA for the CDR3: TGTGCCAGCTCCCCGGGCGGGATTGGCTACACCTTC. Residues: CASSPGGIGYTF.

This chain links TRBV4-2 with TRBJ2-1; 7 bases are shared with TRBD1. The J segment lost 11 bases and the V segment lost 0 bases, leaving 10 bases of the junction unmatched. From germline, CDR1 is LGHNA and CDR2 YNFKEQ. The CDR3 is 15 residues long. CDR3 sequence: CASSQDRQGVRKQFF. CDR3 coding DNA: TGTGCCAGCAGCCAAGATCGACAGGGAGTTAGGAAGCAGTTCTTC.

This rearrangement joins TRBV9 to TRBJ2-5; TRBD1 matches at 7 bases. The CDR3 runs 17 residues. Losses at the gene ends were 4 bases for V and 2 bases for J; bases not matched to a gene: 14. Germline V gene lookup returns CDR1 SGDLS and CDR2 YYNGEE. The CDR3 region is CASSPRGGVTMQETQYF. CDR3 DNA: TGTGCCAGCAGCCCACGAGGGGGCGTAACAATGCAAGAGACCCAGTACTTC.

CDR3 loop: CASSEVDRAAYNEQFF. In DNA, the CDR3 is TGTGCCAGCAGTGAAGTGGACAGGGCTGCCTACAATGAGCAGTTCTTC. V usage is TRBV6-1 and J usage is TRBJ2-1; 8 positions match TRBD1. This CDR3 has 16 residues. CDR1 is MNHNS and CDR2 is SASEGT in the germline V gene. V lost 1 base, J lost 2 bases, and 4 bases stayed unmatched.

This sequence joins TRBV5-1 and TRBJ2-1, with D uncertain. In germline, CDR1 is SGHRS, CDR2 YFSETQ. V was clipped by 2 bases and J by 2 bases, with 11 bases between them. This CDR3 has 15 amino acids. In nucleotides, the CDR3 is TGCGCCAGCAGCTTACAAGCGTATACCTACAATGAGCAGTTCTTC. Translation: CASSLQAYTYNEQFF.

The V gene is TRBV5-1, the J gene TRBJ2-5; possible D gene TRBD1, 6 bases. Germline CDR1 is SGHRS and CDR2 is YFSETQ. Trimming took off 4 bases at V and 5 bases at J, with 18 bases between the two ends. CDR3 length: 15 residues. CDR3 sequence reads: CASSVSLRGFETQYF. DNA for the CDR3: TGCGCCAGCAGCGTCAGCCTGAGGGGGTTTGAGACCCAGTACTTC.

This clone was seen a few times. V and J are TRBV19 and TRBJ2-1, with TRBD2 matching 9 bases. V lost 5 bases and J lost 9; bases outside the gene matches: 11. The CDR3 has 15 amino acids. Germline lookup yields CDR1 LNHDA and CDR2 SQIVND (reference sequence). This CDR3 is CASSPSGRKRGEQFF. The CDR3 coding sequence is TGTGCCAGTAGTCCGAGCGGGAGGAAACGCGGTGAGCAGTTCTTC.

This clone was detected only once. The chain joins TRBV9 to TRBJ2-7; D gene unclear. The germline gives CDR1 SGDLS, CDR2 YYNGEE. CDR3 length: 15 residues. V lost 0 bases to trimming and J lost 0 bases, with 10 bases between them. In nucleotides, the CDR3 is TGTGCCAGCAGCGTAGGAGGTACCCTCTCCTACGAGCAGTACTTC. It is translated as CASSVGGTLSYEQYF.

J is TRBJ2-3 and V is TRBV9, with TRBD1 matching over 12 bases. Germline CDR1 SGDLS, CDR2 YYNGEE. The V segment lost 0 bases and the J segment 6 bases; nucleotides outside the gene matches: 5. There are 16 residues in the CDR3. CDR3 loop: CASSVVGTGGVDTQYF. CDR3 DNA sequence: TGTGCCAGCAGCGTAGTCGGGACAGGGGGCGTTGATACGCAGTATTTT.

The chain recombines TRBV4-3 with TRBJ2-3, with 8 bases fitting TRBD2. Per germline, CDR1 LGHNA and CDR2 YSLEER. This CDR3 is 16 amino acids long. Trimming cost V 3 bases and J 3 bases; bases outside gene matches: 8. In DNA form, the CDR3 reads TGCGCCAGCAGCCAGACCGGGGGGGCCCGGACAGATACGCAGTATTTT. This encodes CASSQTGGARTDTQYF.

Only a few counts were recorded for this clone. This rearrangement joins TRBV5-1 to TRBJ2-7, with 9 bases aligning to TRBD1. Germline assignment: CDR1 SGHRS and CDR2 YFSETQ. The CDR3 totals 14 residues. V lost 0 bases and J lost 2; bases outside the gene matches: 0. CDR3 protein: CASSLGTGAYEQYF. CDR3 nucleotide sequence: TGCGCCAGCAGCTTGGGGACAGGGGCCTACGAGCAGTACTTC.

The chain is built from TRBV5-1 and TRBJ2-7; 9 bases map to TRBD2. Trimming took 4 bases from V and 5 from J; bases not matched to a gene: 13. The CDR3 sequence is 16 residues long. The germline V gene encodes CDR1 SGHRS and CDR2 YFSETQ. In nucleotides, the CDR3 is TGCGCCAGCAGCAAAGCCGCGGGAGGGGGCGTCGACGAGCAGTACTTC. It yields the protein CASSKAAGGGVDEQYF.

The chain carries TRBV18 and TRBJ2-1, with D perhaps TRBD2 (5 bases). The CDR3 is 16 residues long. CDR1 and CDR2 from the germline V gene are KGHSH and LQKENI. V lost 3 bases, J lost 7 bases, and 19 bases lay in between. CDR3 bases: TGTGCCAGCTCACCCCTAACTAGTGTCAGGAGGAATGAGCAGTTCTTC. As protein: CASSPLTSVRRNEQFF.